This TCR beta chain is from a study of CD8+CD57+ T cells in acquired aplastic anemia (dated by TCRdb to 2016 to 2019). About the investigation overall: Extracted DNA from sorted CD4+ and CD8+ cells averaged around 2.9 ug, ranging from about 0.18 to 27.4 ug. CD8+CD57+ expansion was defined as frequency above the mean frequency observed in healthy subjects. The research as a whole found: CD8+ Simpson's diversity did not differ significantly between patients and healthy controls (P=0.060). Roughly 30 CD8+ CDR3 sequences were shared between patients and controls but appeared highly expressed in patients and within their immunodominant clones.

TCR beta VDJ combination and CDR3 sequence profiling used genomic DNA as the template. An Illumina HiSeq 2000 was the platform used for TCR repertoire sequencing. Per the authors' processing: Repertoire assessment relied on Simpson's diversity index, CDR3 size and DJ length profiles, and TRBV/TRBJ rearrangement plots. Whichever DNA sequence was most abundant in the deep sequencing data was defined as the immunodominant clone. CDR3 amino acid sequences were screened for sharing across subjects and compared with published repertoires and the VDJdb database. TCRdb's own reprocessing of the public reads used fastp at Q25 and MiXCR and kept productive beta chains. Identical CDR3 protein sequences are pooled into one entry, listed with their most common genes and DNA. TCRdb, rather than the study authors, made the V and J calls. This sample holds fewer than 85,000 distinct CDR3 sequences; around 70% were observed only once. Of the sample, 70% to 90% falls within the top ten clones.

Flow cytometry had shown CD8+CD57+ cell expansion in the patients selected for sequencing. Severe acquired aplastic anemia was diagnosed in all patients according to International Study of Aplastic Anemia and Agranulocytosis and Camitta criteria. No therapy had been received by the patients at the time of blood sampling. In this study, sorted CD4+ and CD8+ T cells from the blood of healthy subjects and of severe aplastic anemia patients had their TCR repertoires deep-sequenced. Patients were enrolled in the USA under clinicaltrials.gov protocols 00001620, 01623167, 00001397, 00071045, 00081523 and 00961064. Ficoll-Paque density gradient centrifugation was used to isolate peripheral blood mononuclear cells. Before DNA was extracted, CD4+ and CD8+ T cells were sorted using either FACS or magnetic beads. Concerning this clonotype itself: The antigen this receptor binds is unknown. No much larger clonotype is one base removed from it; base qualities were not supplied.

The germline V gene gives CDR1 as SQVTM and CDR2 as ANQGSEA. The CDR3 runs 10 amino acids, cysteine and phenylalanine included. Left in the record is the CDR3 DNA by itself, 30 bases read in frame from the first base. V gives up 6 bases and J gives up 1 base, and the segment between their germline ends measures 3 bases. Sequencing was done on a sample of sorted CD4+, CD8+, or CD8+CD57+ T cells (not recorded which) from PBMCs. The TCR originated in a human donor with aplastic anemia. The chain couples TRBV29-1 to TRBJ1-1, with the D segment identity uncertain. The CDR3 has the sequence CSVANTEAFF. At the DNA level, the sequence is TGCAGCGTCGCGAACACTGAAGCTTTCTTT.